The clone carrying this T cell receptor beta chain showed up many times. This record belongs to a study of T cells in Graves' hyperthyroidism and ophthalmopathy. Trimming pared 5 bases from V and 5 bases from J, leaving 9 bases between. In germline, CDR1 is MNHGY, CDR2 SVAAGI. The CDR3 has 12 amino acids. The TCR beta CDR3 regions underwent amplification using RNA transcripts as the source. In the first-round RT-PCR of the TCR CDR3, the HTBI primer set was used. One entry per CDR3 protein, called by TCRdb with MiXCR from the multiplex PCR reads. The table lists around 580,000 distinct CDR3 sequences, roughly 50% of them singletons.

The sequencing sample was made of peripheral blood or thyroid tissue (not recorded which). This sequence joins TRBV6-9 and TRBJ1-2, with unresolved D. The TCR sequence derives from a woman aged 18-29 years with Graves' hyperthyroidism. The CDR3, as DNA: TGTGCCAGCAGTATCAGACCTTATGGCTACACCTTC. Its protein is CASSIRPYGYTF.